The 2 T cell receptor beta chains below all came from one sample that was sequenced in a study of beta chain features in type 1 diabetes. As every portion of the isolated RNA was reverse transcribed, the sequencing read expressed TCRB transcripts. Assay: immunoSEQ multiplex PCR; the TCRdb copy retains only in-frame clones and omits some. The sample has about 120,000 clones, approximately 16% seen once; the top ten hold 2% to 3%. Notes on the study in general: The study found moderately but significantly shorter TCRB CDR3s in all four CD4+ subsets of Type 1 diabetes patients.

Their specific antigens are unknown. Sequencing input: central memory CD4+ T cells from blood. These receptors originate from a man aged 25-45 years with type 1 diabetes.

The chain uses TRBV7-2 and TRBJ2-5; D is ambiguous. The CDR3 is 13 amino acids. Germline CDR1 and CDR2: SGHTA and FQGNSA. The ends were cut back, 0 bases at V and 7 bases at J, with 9 bases in the middle. DNA of the CDR3: TGTGCCAGCAGCTTAGCCCTCTCGGGGACCCAGTACTTC. Its translation: CASSLALSGTQYF.

The chain is built from TRBV29-1 and TRBJ2-1; TRBD1 aligns across 9 bases. The ends lost 5 bases at V and 4 bases at J; junction bases unmatched: 3. From germline, CDR1 is SQVTM and CDR2 ANQGSEA. This CDR3 has 13 residues. In DNA, the CDR3 is TGCAGCGTTAGGGACAGGGAATACAATGAGCAGTTCTTC. As protein: CSVRDREYNEQFF.